One and the same sample provided the 8 T cell receptor beta chains below, sequenced in a study of T cell changes during pregnancy in multiple sclerosis. The method was immunoSEQ multiplex PCR; TCRdb's version includes in-frame clones alone and lacks a portion of them. The sample yields 40,000 to 55,000 clones, 85% to 95% seen once. The starting material was CD4+ T cells from peripheral blood mononuclear cells, obtained after pregnancy. These TCRs come from a female donor in good health, enrolled as a control in a pregnancy study.

The chain employs TRBV9 and TRBJ2-1; 9 nucleotides line up with TRBD1. Germline V gene data show CDR1 as SGDLS and CDR2 as YYNGEE. The length of the CDR3 is 16 residues. Trimming at V came to 3 bases and at J to 5 bases, leaving 9 bases not matched to a gene. The CDR3 reads CASSAKQGARNNEQFF. CDR3 DNA sequence: TGTGCCAGCAGCGCCAAACAGGGGGCGCGCAACAATGAGCAGTTCTTC.

The V call is TRBV6-5, the J call TRBJ2-1; 8 nucleotides match TRBD1. From germline, CDR1 is MNHEY and CDR2 SVGAGI. Trimming at V came to 1 base and at J to 5 bases, leaving 4 bases not matched to a gene. The CDR3 runs to 15 residues. In DNA form, the CDR3 reads TGTGCCAGCAGTTACTTCAGGGGGCCCAACAATGAGCAGTTCTTC. Translated, it gives CASSYFRGPNNEQFF.

Turning to this clone: At one boundary the junction diverges from the germline segment, which might be a read error. The chain is built from TRBV19 and TRBJ1-2; D gene ambiguous. CDR1 is LNHDA, CDR2 SQIVND, per germline (reference sequence). The CDR3 length is 14 residues. The chain's CDR3 is CASSLEPGNYGYTF. In DNA, the CDR3 is TGTGCCAGTAGTTTAGAACCAGGAAACTATGGCTACACCTTC.

J is TRBJ2-7 and V is TRBV7-9, with TRBD2 matching 13 bases. Germline assignment: CDR1 SEHNR and CDR2 FQNEAQ (reference sequence). This CDR3 is 19 amino acids long. Losses at the gene ends were 4 bases for V and 0 bases for J; bases not matched to a gene: 12. The CDR3 loop is CASSWRGGTSGKSSYEQYF. The CDR3 nucleotides read TGTGCCAGCAGCTGGCGCGGGGGGACTAGCGGGAAAAGCTCCTACGAGCAGTACTTC.

The chain recombines TRBV11-1 with TRBJ1-5; D is unresolved. The CDR3 totals 13 residues. Germline V gives CDR1 SGHAT, CDR2 FQDESV (reference sequence). The V gene lost 5 bases and the J gene lost 7 bases, with 12 bases spanning the gap. The CDR3 sequence is CASSAGLGQPQHF. Written as DNA, the CDR3 is TGTGCCAGCAGCGCCGGATTGGGCCAGCCCCAGCATTTT.

The chain recombines TRBV27 with TRBJ2-5, with D possibly being TRBD2 (5 bases). The CDR3 length is 16 residues. Germline assignment: CDR1 MNHEY and CDR2 SMNVEV (reference sequence). Trimming stripped 6 bases from V and 4 bases from J, with 21 bases between. CDR3 loop: CASSFFYSQSGETQYF. CDR3 bases: TGTGCCAGCAGCTTTTTTTATAGCCAAAGCGGAGAGACCCAGTACTTC.

This CDR3 is CASSPSGGHTSYGYTF. The CDR3 coding sequence is TGTGCCAGCAGCCCTTCAGGGGGCCACACTTCCTATGGCTACACCTTC. The J gene is TRBJ1-2, the V gene TRBV7-9, with 8 nucleotides matching TRBD1. V gave up 5 bases and J gave up 4 bases; unmatched junction bases: 12. The CDR3 contains 16 residues. Germline-derived CDR1 and CDR2 are SEHNR and FQNEAQ (reference sequence).

The rearrangement links TRBV7-2 to TRBJ2-1, with TRBD1 matching over 7 bases. There are 15 residues in the CDR3. CDR1 is SGHTA, CDR2 FQGNSA, per germline. Unmatched junction bases numbered 9, after V lost 5 bases and J lost 5 bases. The CDR3 loop reads CASSLPRGINNEQFF. CDR3 coding DNA: TGTGCCAGCAGCCTCCCCAGGGGGATTAACAATGAGCAGTTCTTC.